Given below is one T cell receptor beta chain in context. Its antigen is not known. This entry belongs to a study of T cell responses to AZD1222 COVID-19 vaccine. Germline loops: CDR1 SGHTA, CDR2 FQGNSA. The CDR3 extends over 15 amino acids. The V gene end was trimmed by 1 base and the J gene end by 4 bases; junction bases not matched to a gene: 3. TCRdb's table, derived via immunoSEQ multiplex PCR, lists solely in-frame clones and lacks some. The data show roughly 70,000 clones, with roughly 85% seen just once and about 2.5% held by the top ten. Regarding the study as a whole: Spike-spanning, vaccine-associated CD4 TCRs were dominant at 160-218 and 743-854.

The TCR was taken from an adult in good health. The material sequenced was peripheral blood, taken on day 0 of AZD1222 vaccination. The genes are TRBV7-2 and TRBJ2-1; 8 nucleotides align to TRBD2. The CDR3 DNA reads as TGTGCCAGCAGCTTAGGTGCTAGCGGGTACAATGAGCAGTTCTTC. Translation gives CASSLGASGYNEQFF.